The 20 T cell receptor beta chains listed next were all sequenced from one sample in a study of T cells in localized non-small cell lung cancer. TCRdb's copy holds only in-frame clones and misses some; the assay was immunoSEQ multiplex PCR. The sample shows 25,000 to 35,000 clones, around 82% of them seen only once. Sequenced here: peripheral blood mononuclear cells, sampled before any cancer treatment. The receptors derive from a man between 40 and 69 years old with stage III lung adenocarcinoma.

This sequence joins TRBV5-1 and TRBJ2-5; 7 bases map to TRBD2. The germline V gene has CDR1 SGHRS and CDR2 YFSETQ. V trimming: 4 bases; J trimming: 3 bases; junction bases outside the gene matches: 3. The CDR3 spans 13 residues. DNA for the CDR3: TGCGCCAGCAGCGCCAGCGGGGAAGAGACCCAGTACTTC. This gives the protein CASSASGEETQYF.

The DNA for the CDR3 is TGTGCCAGCAGCGTAGGACTTATGAACACTGAAGCTTTCTTT. Encoded protein: CASSVGLMNTEAFF. The chain combines TRBV9 with TRBJ1-1; no reliable D call. V lost 0 bases to trimming and J lost 0 bases, with 6 bases between them. CDR1 is SGDLS and CDR2 is YYNGEE in the germline V gene. CDR3 length equals 14 residues.

This clone was detected a few times. The chain uses TRBV6-5 and TRBJ1-1, with D unclear. The CDR3 consists of 13 residues. The V gene lost 2 bases and the J gene lost 5 bases, with 9 bases spanning the gap. Germline-derived CDR1 and CDR2 are MNHEY and SVGAGI. The CDR3 loop is CASSYMRRTEAFF. CDR3 bases: TGTGCCAGCAGTTACATGAGGAGGACTGAAGCTTTCTTT.

This rearrangement joins TRBV5-4 to TRBJ1-4, with 7 bases lining up with TRBD1. This CDR3 spans 15 amino acids. Per the germline V gene, CDR1 is SGHNT and CDR2 is YYREEE (reference sequence). J gave up 3 bases and V 2 bases, and 4 bases lay outside the gene matches. The CDR3 sequence: CASSLRTGPNEKLFF. DNA for the CDR3: TGTGCCAGCAGCTTACGGACAGGTCCTAATGAAAAACTGTTTTTT.

The gene calls are TRBV28 and TRBJ1-5; D possibly corresponds to TRBD1 (5 bases). The CDR3 contains 13 residues. With 8 bases removed from V and 6 bases from J, the gap between germline ends came to 14 bases. CDR1 is MDHEN and CDR2 is SYDVKM in the germline V gene. CDR3: CASGLGGVQPQHF. The CDR3 DNA reads TGTGCCAGCGGGTTGGGGGGGGTTCAGCCCCAGCATTTT.

The chain recombines TRBV19 with TRBJ2-5, with 9 bases aligning to TRBD2. V was clipped by 4 bases and J by 5 bases; unmatched bases: 11. Per germline, CDR1 LNHDA and CDR2 SQIVND (reference sequence). The CDR3 loop spans 16 amino acids. The CDR3 bases are TGTGCCAGTAGTAGGTCGGCTAGCGGGGCCCTGGAGACCCAGTACTTC. It yields the protein CASSRSASGALETQYF.

This chain links TRBV6-4 with TRBJ1-4, with D tentatively TRBD1 (6 bases). The ends were cut back, 1 base at V and 5 bases at J, with 11 bases in the middle. Germline V gene sequence: CDR1 MRHNA, CDR2 SNTAGT. CDR3 length: 15 residues. The CDR3 spells CASSDCRGENEKLFF. For the CDR3, the DNA is TGTGCCAGCAGTGACTGCAGGGGCGAGAATGAAAAACTGTTTTTT.

The chain recombines TRBV11-2 with TRBJ2-2; D might be TRBD2 (5 bases). The length of the CDR3 is 13 residues. V was trimmed by 6 bases and J by 7 bases, leaving 12 bases between them. Germline-derived CDR1 and CDR2 are SGHAT and FQNNGV. The CDR3 loop reads CASRISDVGELFF. CDR3 nucleotides: TGTGCCAGCAGGATTAGCGACGTCGGGGAGCTGTTTTTT. The full variable domain, in which reference TRBV11-2 and TRBJ2-2 provide the parts outside the CDR3, is EAGVAQSPRYKIIEKRQSVAFWCNPISGHATLYWYQQILGQGPKLLIQFQNNGVVDDSQLPKDRFSAERLKGVDSTLKIQPAKLEDSAVYLCASRISDVGELFFGEGSRLTVL.

V usage is TRBV18 and J usage is TRBJ2-2; D might be TRBD1 (6 bases). Germline loops: CDR1 KGHSH, CDR2 LQKENI. The CDR3 length is 18 residues. The V end was cut by 0 bases, the J end by 5 bases, with 19 bases between. CDR3 coding DNA: TGTGCCAGCTCACCACCGGGCTCCGCAAACCAGGGGACCGGGGAGCTGTTTTTT. Protein product: CASSPPGSANQGTGELFF.

V gene TRBV20-1 combines with J gene TRBJ1-1, with D uncertain. This CDR3 spans 11 amino acids. V was clipped by 4 bases and J by 0 bases, with 3 bases between them. The germline V gene encodes CDR1 DFQATT and CDR2 SNEGSKA (reference sequence). The CDR3 region is CSATMNTEAFF. CDR3 nucleotides: TGCAGTGCTACGATGAACACTGAAGCTTTCTTT.

This clone was counted once. The CDR3: CASSLERTRGGSEQFF. The CDR3 nucleotides are TGTGCCAGCAGCTTAGAAAGAACGCGGGGGGGCAGTGAGCAGTTCTTC. The chain couples TRBV13 to TRBJ2-1; 9 nucleotides line up with TRBD2. Germline values: CDR1 PRHDT, CDR2 FYEKMQ (reference sequence). This CDR3 is 16 amino acids long. The J segment lost 9 bases and the V segment lost 1 base, leaving 10 bases of the junction unmatched.

The chain is built from TRBV5-4 and TRBJ2-2; D may be TRBD2 (5 bases). CDR1 is SGHNT, CDR2 YYREEE, per germline (reference sequence). The CDR3 consists of 16 residues. Trimming removed 2 bases from V and 5 bases from J, with 16 bases in between. The CDR3 protein is CASSLGASSPTGELFF. The CDR3 DNA reads as TGTGCCAGCAGCTTAGGAGCGTCTAGCCCAACCGGGGAGCTGTTTTTT.

This rearrangement joins TRBV10-2 to TRBJ1-5, with D unresolved. Per the germline V gene, CDR1 is WSHSY and CDR2 is SAAADI. V lost 3 bases, J lost 4 bases, and 7 bases lay in between. The CDR3 covers 13 residues. Here the CDR3 reads CASSESGNQPQHF. The CDR3 DNA sequence: TGCGCCAGCAGTGAATCGGGGAATCAGCCCCAGCATTTT.

In its sample, this clone was seen a few times. V is TRBV5-4 and J is TRBJ1-2; 7 bases are a match to TRBD1. Trimming removed 1 base from V and 4 bases from J; junction bases left unmatched: 4. CDR1 is SGHNT and CDR2 is YYREEE in the germline V gene (reference sequence). CDR3 length: 14 residues. CDR3 nucleotide sequence: TGTGCCAGCAGCTTGACAGGGGAGTTCTATGGCTACACCTTC. It translates to CASSLTGEFYGYTF.

This chain uses TRBV11-3 with TRBJ2-2; 7 nucleotides align to TRBD1. Germline CDR1 reads SGHNT; CDR2 reads YENEEA. The CDR3 is made up of 17 amino acids. Losses at the gene ends were 5 bases for V and 2 bases for J; bases not matched to a gene: 11. The DNA of the CDR3 is TGTGCCAGCAGCCCCCGGGCCGGGACAGCAAACACCGGGGAGCTGTTTTTT. Translation: CASSPRAGTANTGELFF.

The rearrangement uses TRBV19 and TRBJ1-2; TRBD1 aligns across 8 bases. CDR3 length equals 13 residues. CDR1 and CDR2 from the germline V gene are LNHDA and SQIVND (reference sequence). After removal of 6 bases from V and 8 bases from J, the junction contained 8 bases not matched to a gene. The CDR3 here is CASRLQGVDGYTF. DNA of the CDR3: TGTGCCAGTAGGCTACAGGGGGTGGACGGCTACACCTTC.

V gene TRBV28 combines with J gene TRBJ1-1; no clear D. The CDR3 contains 14 residues. CDR1 MDHEN and CDR2 SYDVKM come from the germline V gene. Trimming left V 4 bases short and J 0 bases short, with 9 bases between. The chain's CDR3 is CASSSPAMNTEAFF. CDR3 bases: TGTGCCAGCAGTTCGCCAGCTATGAACACTGAAGCTTTCTTT.

The chain is built from TRBV18 and TRBJ2-1; weak D call: TRBD1 (5 bases). Deletions cut 6 bases from V and 8 bases from J, with 14 bases between. CDR1 is KGHSH and CDR2 is LQKENI in the germline V gene. This CDR3 is built from 13 residues. The CDR3 nucleotides read TGTGCCAGCTCGCCCTCAAGGGGCGATGAGCAGTTCTTC. Its protein product is CASSPSRGDEQFF.

The chain joins TRBV6-5 to TRBJ1-5; weak D call: TRBD1 (6 bases). The germline gives CDR1 MNHEY, CDR2 SVGAGI. Trimming removed 5 bases at V and 4 bases at J, with 9 bases between. The CDR3 extends over 13 amino acids. This CDR3 is CASSGQLNQPQHF. CDR3 nucleotide sequence: TGTGCCAGCAGTGGACAGCTAAATCAGCCCCAGCATTTT.

V and J are TRBV10-3 and TRBJ2-5; D is tentatively TRBD1 or TRBD2 (6 bases each). Germline lookup yields CDR1 ENHRY and CDR2 SYGVKD. This CDR3 has 14 amino acids. V lost 11 bases and J 5 bases, leaving 21 bases between the germline ends. The CDR3 region has the DNA TGTGCCGCTAGAGGGGGACTTGGGGTGGAGACCCAGTACTTC. Amino acids: CAARGGLGVETQYF.